The rows below give T cell receptor beta chains drawn from one sample of a study of T cells in Graves' hyperthyroidism and ophthalmopathy. Each CDR3 protein is one row after TCRdb ran MiXCR on the multiplex PCR reads. Here the sample spans some 270,000 distinct CDR3 sequences, 10% to 15% being singletons. Specimen: blood. Receptors were obtained from a woman aged 25 to 45 with Graves' hyperthyroidism that later progressed to Graves' ophthalmopathy. CDR3s include the opening cysteine and the closing phenylalanine or tryptophan. A D gene is named only where the DNA matches it firmly. Rows give clone size only sometimes, using once, few, many, or a class for an expanded clone.

TRBJ1-5 | few | TRBD1 | TRBV2 | CASSVNDRVQPQHF | TGTGCCAGCAGTGTGAATGACAGGGTTCAGCCCCAGCATTTT
TRBJ1-6 | NA | NA | TRBV6-1 | CATRGEGESYNSPLHF | TGTGCCACCCGAGGGGAGGGGGAATCCTATAATTCACCCCTCCACTTT
TRBJ2-2 | many | NA | TRBV7-2 | CASSLEILAGTGELFF | TGTGCCAGCAGCTTAGAAATACTCGCGGGAACCGGGGAGCTGTTTTTT
TRBJ2-7 | many | NA | TRBV30 | CAWSLGRERYF | TGTGCCTGGAGTTTGGGCCGAGAGCGGTACTTC
TRBJ2-1 | many | TRBD1 | TRBV11-2 | CASSLEGDSSYNEQFF | TGTGCCAGCAGCTTAGAGGGGGACAGCTCCTACAATGAGCAGTTCTTC
TRBJ1-3 | many | NA | TRBV12-3/TRBV12-4 | CASIPQGLISGNTIYF | TGTGCCAGCATTCCCCAGGGACTTATCTCTGGAAACACCATATATTTT
TRBJ2-5 | many | TRBD1 | TRBV20-1 | CSGDRGLVGETQYF | TGCAGTGGTGACAGGGGGCTGGTAGGAGAGACCCAGTACTTC
TRBJ2-5 | many | TRBD2 | TRBV6-2/TRBV6-3 | CASSGLVRYQETQYF | TGTGCCAGCTCGGGACTAGTAAGGTACCAAGAGACCCAGTACTTC
TRBJ2-5 | many | NA | TRBV7-9 | CASSLVGAETQYF | TGTGCCAGCAGCTTAGTCGGGGCGGAGACCCAGTACTTC
TRBJ2-5 | many | TRBD2 | TRBV20-1 | CSARRLAGVGETQYF | TGCAGTGCCCGACGACTAGCGGGAGTTGGGGAGACCCAGTACTTC
TRBJ2-5 | few | TRBD1 | TRBV7-6 | CASSPGQGAETQYF | TGTGCCAGCAGCCCTGGACAGGGTGCGGAGACCCAGTACTTC
TRBJ2-2 | NA | NA | TRBV6-2/TRBV6-3 | CASSRRGVEGTGELFF | TGTGCCAGCTCTCGGAGGGGGGTTGAAGGCACCGGGGAGCTGTTTTTT
TRBJ2-3 | many | NA | TRBV6-5 | CASSYSLGTDTQYF | TGTGCCAGCAGTTACTCGCTGGGCACAGATACGCAGTATTTT
TRBJ2-4 | NA | NA | TRBV5-1 | CASSLTLAKNIQYF | TGCGCCAGCAGCTTGACATTAGCCAAAAACATTCAGTACTTC
TRBJ1-2 | many | NA | TRBV6-2/TRBV6-3 | CASTGGSYGYTF | TGTGCCAGCACTGGGGGCTCCTATGGCTACACCTTC
TRBJ1-3 | NA | NA | TRBV5-1 | CASKAGDSGNTIYF | TGCGCCAGCAAGGCGGGGGACTCTGGAAACACCATATATTTT
TRBJ1-1 | few | NA | TRBV12-3/TRBV12-4 | CASSRTFNTEAFF | TGTGCCAGCAGTCGGACCTTCAACACTGAAGCTTTCTTT
TRBJ1-1 | NA | TRBD1 | TRBV14 | CASSQWLRQGQGNTEAFF | TGTGCCAGCAGCCAATGGCTAAGACAGGGCCAGGGGAACACTGAAGCTTTCTTT
TRBJ2-2 | few | NA | TRBV19 | CASRQGINTGELFF | TGTGCCAGTAGGCAGGGGATAAACACCGGGGAGCTGTTTTTT
TRBJ2-1 | many | TRBD1 | TRBV7-2 | CASSSRDRGRDEQFF | TGTGCCAGCAGCTCGCGGGACAGGGGTAGAGATGAGCAGTTCTTC
TRBJ1-1 | many | TRBD1 | TRBV4-2 | CASSHGTGGITEAFF | TGTGCCAGCAGCCACGGAACAGGGGGAATCACTGAAGCTTTCTTT
TRBJ1-3 | few | NA | TRBV7-2 | CASSLRAPLQGFTGSTIYF | TGTGCCAGCAGCTTAAGGGCTCCCCTACAGGGATTCACTGGAAGCACCATATATTTT
TRBJ1-5 | NA | NA | TRBV12-3/TRBV12-4 | CASSLGTAIGEVSQPQHF | TGTGCCAGCAGTTTGGGGACCGCGATAGGCGAAGTGAGTCAGCCCCAGCATTTT
TRBJ1-1 | many | NA | TRBV7-2 | CASSFDVGQTEAFF | TGTGCCAGCAGCTTTGACGTGGGCCAAACTGAAGCTTTCTTT
TRBJ2-5 | many | NA | TRBV20-1 | CSAREDQGTQYF | TGCAGTGCTAGAGAGGATCAAGGGACCCAGTACTTC
TRBJ1-2 | NA | NA | TRBV6-1 | CAAEDPNYGYTF | TGTGCCGCCGAAGATCCCAACTATGGCTACACCTTC
TRBJ2-1 | NA | NA | TRBV19 | CASSISLPRDEQFF | TGTGCCAGTAGTATAAGTCTACCCAGGGATGAGCAGTTCTTC
TRBJ2-1 | many | NA | TRBV6-2/TRBV6-3 | CASTTWIHRPNEQFF | TGTGCCAGCACCACGTGGATCCACCGGCCCAATGAGCAGTTCTTC
TRBJ1-1 | NA | NA | TRBV12-3/TRBV12-4 | CASSLNAGSTFF | TGTGCCAGCAGCCTTAATGCCGGGTCCACTTTCTTT
TRBJ1-1 | NA | NA | TRBV4-3 | CASSQDRVRTEAFF | TGCGCCAGCAGCCAAGACCGCGTTAGGACTGAAGCTTTCTTT
TRBJ2-2 | many | NA | TRBV30 | CAWSPNTGELFF | TGTGCCTGGAGCCCCAACACCGGGGAGCTGTTTTTT
TRBJ2-1 | few | TRBD1 | TRBV19 | CASSSVFAGQAYNEQFF | TGTGCCAGTAGTTCCGTATTTGCGGGACAGGCCTACAATGAGCAGTTCTTC
TRBJ2-2 | many | NA | TRBV28 | CASSSERTLPGELFF | TGTGCCAGCAGCTCCGAGAGGACTCTCCCCGGGGAGCTGTTTTTT
TRBJ2-1 | many | TRBD2 | TRBV7-8 | CASSLAFLRTSGRKPYNEQFF | TGTGCCAGCAGCTTAGCCTTTCTGAGGACTAGCGGGAGGAAACCATACAATGAGCAGTTCTTC
TRBJ2-3 | many | NA | TRBV24-1 | CATSSWGSSDTQYF | TGTGCCACCAGTTCTTGGGGGTCGTCAGATACGCAGTATTTT
TRBJ1-1 | many | NA | TRBV3-1 | CASSHGGVTEAFF | TGTGCCAGCAGCCACGGTGGCGTGACTGAAGCTTTCTTT
TRBJ2-7 | NA | NA | TRBV5-1 | CASSSTPSNQAYEQYF | TGCGCCAGCAGCTCAACCCCCTCCAACCAGGCCTACGAGCAGTACTTC
TRBJ2-2 | NA | NA | TRBV29-1 | CSVESTGYSTGELFF | TGCAGCGTTGAGTCCACAGGGTACAGCACCGGGGAGCTGTTTTTT
TRBJ2-1 | NA | NA | TRBV9 | CASSGPSGKGTYNEQFF | TGTGCCAGCAGCGGACCCAGCGGTAAGGGGACCTACAATGAGCAGTTCTTC
TRBJ1-5 | many | TRBD1 | TRBV30 | CAWSVEGQKPQGAWNQPQHF | TGTGCCTGGAGTGTAGAGGGCCAGAAACCCCAGGGGGCTTGGAATCAGCCCCAGCATTTT
TRBJ2-1 | NA | NA | TRBV14 | CASSLRGAYSSYNEQFF | TGTGCCAGCAGCCTCCGTGGGGCATACAGCTCCTACAATGAGCAGTTCTTC
TRBJ2-3 | NA | NA | TRBV20-1 | CSGDVSSTDTQYF | TGCAGTGGGGACGTCTCTAGCACAGATACGCAGTATTTT
TRBJ2-1 | NA | TRBD2 | TRBV6-2/TRBV6-3 | CASRGREGGEQFF | TGTGCCAGCAGGGGGCGGGAGGGGGGTGAGCAGTTCTTC
TRBJ2-7 | many | NA | TRBV5-6 | CASSGSIVDEQYF | TGTGCCAGCAGCGGATCTATCGTGGACGAGCAGTACTTC
TRBJ2-1 | many | TRBD2 | TRBV10-2 | CASRGEGLAGRNEQFF | TGCGCCAGCAGAGGGGAGGGACTAGCGGGACGCAATGAGCAGTTCTTC
TRBJ2-7 | few | NA | TRBV19 | CASSMGLGLSSYEQYF | TGTGCCAGTAGTATGGGACTGGGCCTGAGCTCCTACGAGCAGTACTTC
TRBJ1-5 | NA | NA | TRBV2 | CASSEGGAQPQHF | TGCGCCAGCAGTGAAGGGGGGGCCCAGCCCCAGCATTTT
TRBJ2-7 | NA | TRBD2 | TRBV20-1 | CSAKGLARVEQYF | TGCAGTGCTAAGGGACTAGCGAGGGTCGAGCAGTACTTC
TRBJ2-7 | many | NA | TRBV6-6 | CASSYSSGSVLTYEQYF | TGTGCCAGCAGTTACTCTTCCGGGAGCGTCCTTACCTACGAGCAGTACTTC
TRBJ2-2 | NA | TRBD2 | TRBV9 | CASSPSSGGSAGELFF | TGTGCCAGCAGCCCATCATCTGGCGGGAGCGCCGGGGAGCTGTTTTTT